This TCR beta chain was sequenced in a study of breast tumors, draining lymph nodes, adjacent tissues. The sample holds many counts of this clonotype. Samples came from axillary lymph nodes draining the breast cancer. TCRdb analysed the multiplex PCR reads with MiXCR anew, one entry per CDR3 protein. The table has around 130,000 distinct CDR3 sequences, 21% seen once; the top ten hold 2% to 2.5%. Sequencing was done on a sample of axillary lymph node tissue. The origin of this receptor is a female donor with breast cancer. Some clones in this sample may be carry-over from other donors' samples.

The CDR3 loop is CASSPPNSGDNEQFF. In nucleotides, the CDR3 is TGTGCCAGCTCACCACCTAATAGCGGGGACAATGAGCAGTTCTTC. The V gene is TRBV18, the J gene TRBJ2-1, with TRBD2 matching 8 bases. Per germline, CDR1 KGHSH and CDR2 LQKENI. CDR3 length equals 15 residues. J gave up 5 bases and V 0 bases, and 3 bases lay outside the gene matches.